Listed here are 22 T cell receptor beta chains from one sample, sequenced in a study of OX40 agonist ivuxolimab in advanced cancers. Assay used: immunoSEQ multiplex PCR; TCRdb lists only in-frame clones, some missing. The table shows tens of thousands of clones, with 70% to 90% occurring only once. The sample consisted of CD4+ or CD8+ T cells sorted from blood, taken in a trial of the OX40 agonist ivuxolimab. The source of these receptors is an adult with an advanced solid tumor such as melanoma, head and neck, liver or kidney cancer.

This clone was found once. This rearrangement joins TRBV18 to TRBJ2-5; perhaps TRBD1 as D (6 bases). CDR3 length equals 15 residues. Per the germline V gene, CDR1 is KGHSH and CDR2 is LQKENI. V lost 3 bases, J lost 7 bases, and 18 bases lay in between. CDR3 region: CASSPTGEPRVTQYF. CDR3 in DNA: TGTGCCAGCTCACCGACAGGAGAGCCAAGAGTGACCCAGTACTTC.

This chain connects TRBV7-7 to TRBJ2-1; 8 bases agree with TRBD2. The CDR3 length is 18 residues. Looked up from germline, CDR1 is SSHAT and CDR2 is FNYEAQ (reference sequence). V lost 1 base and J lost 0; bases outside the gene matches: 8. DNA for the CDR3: TGTGCCAGCAGCTTAGTCCTAGCGGGCCCGAGCTCCTACAATGAGCAGTTCTTC. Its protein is CASSLVLAGPSSYNEQFF.

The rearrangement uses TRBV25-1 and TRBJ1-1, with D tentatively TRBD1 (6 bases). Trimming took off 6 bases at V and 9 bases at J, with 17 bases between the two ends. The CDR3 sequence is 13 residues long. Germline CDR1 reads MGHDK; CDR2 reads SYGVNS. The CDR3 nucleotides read TGTGCCAGCAGCGATCGAAGGGGGGACAAAGCTTTCTTT. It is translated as CASSDRRGDKAFF. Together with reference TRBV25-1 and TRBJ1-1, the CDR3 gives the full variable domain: EADIYQTPRYLVIGTGKKITLECSQTMGHDKMYWYQQDPGMELHLIHYSYGVNSTEKGDLSSESTVSRIRTEHFPLTLESARPSHTSQYLCASSDRRGDKAFFGQGTRLTVV.

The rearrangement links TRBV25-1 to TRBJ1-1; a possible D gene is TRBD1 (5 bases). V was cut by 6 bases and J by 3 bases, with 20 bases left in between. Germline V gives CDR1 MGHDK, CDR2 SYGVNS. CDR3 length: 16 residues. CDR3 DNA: TGTGCCAGCAGACCGACTGAGAGGGGACGGTACACTGAAGCTTTCTTT. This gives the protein CASRPTERGRYTEAFF.

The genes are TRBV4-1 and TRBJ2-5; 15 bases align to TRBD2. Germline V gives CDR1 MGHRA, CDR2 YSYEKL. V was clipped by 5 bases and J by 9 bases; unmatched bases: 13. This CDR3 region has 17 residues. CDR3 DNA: TGCGCCAGCAGCGGGCGAAGGACTAGCGGGAGGGCCTGGGCCCAGTACTTC. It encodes CASSGRRTSGRAWAQYF.

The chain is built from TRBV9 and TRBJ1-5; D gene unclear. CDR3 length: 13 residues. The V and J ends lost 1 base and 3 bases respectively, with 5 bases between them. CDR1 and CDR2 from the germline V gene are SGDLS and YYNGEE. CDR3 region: CASSVWDNQPQHF. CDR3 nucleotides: TGTGCCAGCAGCGTATGGGACAATCAGCCCCAGCATTTT.

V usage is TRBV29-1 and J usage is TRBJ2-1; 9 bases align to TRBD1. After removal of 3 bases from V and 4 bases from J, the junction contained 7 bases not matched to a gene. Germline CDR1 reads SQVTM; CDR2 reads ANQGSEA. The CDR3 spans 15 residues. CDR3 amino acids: CSVDTRGQGYNEQFF. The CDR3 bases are TGCAGCGTTGATACACGCGGACAGGGGTACAATGAGCAGTTCTTC.

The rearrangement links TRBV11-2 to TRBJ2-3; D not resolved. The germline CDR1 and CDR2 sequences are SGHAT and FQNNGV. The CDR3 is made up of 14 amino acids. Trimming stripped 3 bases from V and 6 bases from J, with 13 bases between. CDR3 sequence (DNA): TGTGCCAGCAGCTTGAGTCCAATCGCCGATACGCAGTATTTT. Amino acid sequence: CASSLSPIADTQYF. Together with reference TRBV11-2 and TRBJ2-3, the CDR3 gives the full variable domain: EAGVAQSPRYKIIEKRQSVAFWCNPISGHATLYWYQQILGQGPKLLIQFQNNGVVDDSQLPKDRFSAERLKGVDSTLKIQPAKLEDSAVYLCASSLSPIADTQYFGPGTRLTVL.

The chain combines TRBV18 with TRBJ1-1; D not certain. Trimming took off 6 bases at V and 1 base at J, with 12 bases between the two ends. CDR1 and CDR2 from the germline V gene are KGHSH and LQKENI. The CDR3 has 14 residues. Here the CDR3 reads CASSVSRTNTEAFF. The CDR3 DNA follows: TGTGCCAGCTCGGTTAGTCGTACGAACACTGAAGCTTTCTTT.

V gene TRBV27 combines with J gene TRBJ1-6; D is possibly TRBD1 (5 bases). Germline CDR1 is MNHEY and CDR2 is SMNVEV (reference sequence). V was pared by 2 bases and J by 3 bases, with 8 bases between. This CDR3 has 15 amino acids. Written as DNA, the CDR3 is TGTGCCAGCAGTTTAGGGGACGGCTATAATTCACCCCTCCACTTT. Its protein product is CASSLGDGYNSPLHF.

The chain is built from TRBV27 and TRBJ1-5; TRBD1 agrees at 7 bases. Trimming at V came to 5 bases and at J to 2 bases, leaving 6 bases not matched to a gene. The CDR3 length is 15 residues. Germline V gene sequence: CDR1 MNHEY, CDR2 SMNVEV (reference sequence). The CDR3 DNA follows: TGTGCCAGCAGTCGATGGGACAGTGGCAATCAGCCCCAGCATTTT. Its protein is CASSRWDSGNQPQHF.

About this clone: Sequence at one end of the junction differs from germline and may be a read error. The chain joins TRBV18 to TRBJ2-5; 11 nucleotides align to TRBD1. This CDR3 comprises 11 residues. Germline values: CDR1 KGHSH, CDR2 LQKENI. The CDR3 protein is CASSLGTGGNF. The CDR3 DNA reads TGTGCCAGCTCACTCGGGACAGGGGGAAACTTC.

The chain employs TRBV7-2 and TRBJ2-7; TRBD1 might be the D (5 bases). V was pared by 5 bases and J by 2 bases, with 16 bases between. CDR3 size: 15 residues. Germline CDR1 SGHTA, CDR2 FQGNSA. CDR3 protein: CASSPQGVGTYEQYF. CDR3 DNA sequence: TGTGCCAGCAGCCCACAAGGGGTGGGCACCTACGAGCAGTACTTC.

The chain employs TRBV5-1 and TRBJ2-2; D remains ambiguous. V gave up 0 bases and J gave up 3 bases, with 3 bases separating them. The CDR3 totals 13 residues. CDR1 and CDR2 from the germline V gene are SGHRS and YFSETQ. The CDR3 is CASSLGDTGELFF. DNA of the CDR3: TGCGCCAGCAGCTTGGGGGACACCGGGGAGCTGTTTTTT.

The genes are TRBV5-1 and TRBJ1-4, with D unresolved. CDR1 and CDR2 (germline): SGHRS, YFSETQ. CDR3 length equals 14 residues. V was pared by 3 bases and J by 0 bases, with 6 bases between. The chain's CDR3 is CASSWVPTNEKLFF. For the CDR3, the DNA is TGCGCCAGCAGCTGGGTGCCAACTAATGAAAAACTGTTTTTT.

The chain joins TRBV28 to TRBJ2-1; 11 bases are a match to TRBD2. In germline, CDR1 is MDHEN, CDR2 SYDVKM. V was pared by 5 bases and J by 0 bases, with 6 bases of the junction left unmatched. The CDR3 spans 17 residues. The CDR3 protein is CASSQGGTSGSYNEQFF. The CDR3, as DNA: TGTGCCAGCAGTCAAGGCGGGACTAGCGGCTCCTACAATGAGCAGTTCTTC.

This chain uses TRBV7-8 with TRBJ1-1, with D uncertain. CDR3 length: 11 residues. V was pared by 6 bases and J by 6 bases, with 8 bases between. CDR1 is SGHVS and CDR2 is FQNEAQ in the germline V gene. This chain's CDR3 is CASRSRSEAFF. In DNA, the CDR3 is TGTGCCAGCAGATCCAGGTCTGAAGCTTTCTTT.

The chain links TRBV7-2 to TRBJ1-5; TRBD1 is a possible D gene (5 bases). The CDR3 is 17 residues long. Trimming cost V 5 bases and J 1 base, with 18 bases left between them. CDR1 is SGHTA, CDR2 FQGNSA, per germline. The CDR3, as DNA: TGTGCCAGCAGCATCGGCGCAGGGATTATGAGCAATCAGCCCCAGCATTTT. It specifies CASSIGAGIMSNQPQHF. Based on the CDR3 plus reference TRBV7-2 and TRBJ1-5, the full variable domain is GAGVSQSPSNKVTEKGKDVELRCDPISGHTALYWYRQSLGQGLEFLIYFQGNSAPDKSGLPSDRFSAERTGGSVSTLTIQRTQQEDSAVYLCASSIGAGIMSNQPQHFGDGTRLSIL.

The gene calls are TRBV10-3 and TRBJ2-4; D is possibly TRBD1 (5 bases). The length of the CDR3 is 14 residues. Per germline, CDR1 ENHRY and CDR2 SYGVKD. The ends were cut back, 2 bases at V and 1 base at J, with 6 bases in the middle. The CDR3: CAISEAGAKNIQYF. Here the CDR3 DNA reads TGTGCCATCAGTGAGGCAGGGGCCAAAAACATTCAGTACTTC.

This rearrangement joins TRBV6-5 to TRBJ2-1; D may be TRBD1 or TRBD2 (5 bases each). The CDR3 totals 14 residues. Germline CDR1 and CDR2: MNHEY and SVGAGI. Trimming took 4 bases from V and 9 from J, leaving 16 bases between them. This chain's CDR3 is CASSFGTKEGEQFF. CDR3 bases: TGTGCCAGCAGTTTCGGGACGAAGGAAGGTGAGCAGTTCTTC.

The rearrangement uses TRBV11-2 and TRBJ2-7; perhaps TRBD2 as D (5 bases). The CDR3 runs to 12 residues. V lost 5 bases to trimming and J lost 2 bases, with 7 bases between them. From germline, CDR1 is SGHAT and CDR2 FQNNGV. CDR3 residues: CASSPGTYEQYF. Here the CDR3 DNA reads TGTGCCAGCAGCCCCGGGACCTACGAGCAGTACTTC. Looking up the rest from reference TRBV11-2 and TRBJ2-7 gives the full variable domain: EAGVAQSPRYKIIEKRQSVAFWCNPISGHATLYWYQQILGQGPKLLIQFQNNGVVDDSQLPKDRFSAERLKGVDSTLKIQPAKLEDSAVYLCASSPGTYEQYFGPGTRLTVT.

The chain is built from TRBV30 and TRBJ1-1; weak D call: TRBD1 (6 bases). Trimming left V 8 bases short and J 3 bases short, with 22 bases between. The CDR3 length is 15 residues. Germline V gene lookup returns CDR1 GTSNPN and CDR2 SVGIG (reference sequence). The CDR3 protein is CAGPRGGGDDTEAFF. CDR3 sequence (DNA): TGTGCCGGACCTCGAGGGGGAGGGGATGACACTGAAGCTTTCTTT.